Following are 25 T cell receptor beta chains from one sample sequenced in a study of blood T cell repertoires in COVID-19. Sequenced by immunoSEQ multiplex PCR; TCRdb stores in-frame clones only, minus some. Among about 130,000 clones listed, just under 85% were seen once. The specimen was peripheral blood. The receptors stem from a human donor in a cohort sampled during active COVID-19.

The CDR3 region is CASSQGIGGQPNEQFF. CDR3 bases: TGCGCCAGCAGCCAAGGGATCGGGGGTCAACCCAATGAGCAGTTCTTC. The chain combines TRBV4-1 with TRBJ2-1; perhaps TRBD2 as D (6 bases). Germline CDR1 MGHRA, CDR2 YSYEKL. This CDR3 region has 16 residues. V was clipped by 1 base and J by 6 bases, with 16 bases between them.

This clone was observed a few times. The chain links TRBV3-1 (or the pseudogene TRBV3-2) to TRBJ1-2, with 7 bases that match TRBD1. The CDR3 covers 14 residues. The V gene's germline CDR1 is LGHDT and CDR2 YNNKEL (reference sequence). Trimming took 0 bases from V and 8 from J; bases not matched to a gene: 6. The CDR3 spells CASSQDRQGRGYTF. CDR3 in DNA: TGTGCCAGCAGCCAAGACAGACAGGGTAGGGGCTACACCTTC.

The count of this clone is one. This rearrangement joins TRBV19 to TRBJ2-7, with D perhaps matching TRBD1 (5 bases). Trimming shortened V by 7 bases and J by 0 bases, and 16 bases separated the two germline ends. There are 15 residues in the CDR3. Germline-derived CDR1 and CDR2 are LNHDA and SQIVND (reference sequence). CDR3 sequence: CASKSAQGNSYEQYF. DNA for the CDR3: TGTGCCAGTAAGAGCGCTCAGGGAAACTCCTACGAGCAGTACTTC.

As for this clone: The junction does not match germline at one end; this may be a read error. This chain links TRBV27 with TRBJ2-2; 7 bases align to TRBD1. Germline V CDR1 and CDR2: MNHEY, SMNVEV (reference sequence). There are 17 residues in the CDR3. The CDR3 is CASSISPGQRNTGELFF. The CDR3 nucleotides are TGTGCCAGCAGTATATCACCGGGACAGAGAAACACCGGGGAGCTGTTTTTT.

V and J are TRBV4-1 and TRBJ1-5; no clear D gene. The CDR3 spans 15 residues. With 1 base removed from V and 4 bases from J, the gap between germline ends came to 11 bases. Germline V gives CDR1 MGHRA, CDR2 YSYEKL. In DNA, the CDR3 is TGCGCCAGCAGCCAAGCTGGAGGAGGGAATCAGCCCCAGCATTTT. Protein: CASSQAGGGNQPQHF.

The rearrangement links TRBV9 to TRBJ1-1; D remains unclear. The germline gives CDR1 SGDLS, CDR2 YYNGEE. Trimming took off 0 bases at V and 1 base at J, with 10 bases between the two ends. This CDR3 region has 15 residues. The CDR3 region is CASSVAPQSNTEAFF. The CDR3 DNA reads TGTGCCAGCAGCGTAGCCCCCCAGTCGAACACTGAAGCTTTCTTT.

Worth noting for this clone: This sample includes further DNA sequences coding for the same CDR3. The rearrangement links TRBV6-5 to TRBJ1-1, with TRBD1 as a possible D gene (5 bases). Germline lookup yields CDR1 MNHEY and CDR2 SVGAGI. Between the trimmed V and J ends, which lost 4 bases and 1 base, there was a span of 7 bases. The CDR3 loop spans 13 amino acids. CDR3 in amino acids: CASSFGQNTEAFF. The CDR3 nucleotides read TGTGCCAGCAGTTTTGGACAGAACACTGAAGCTTTCTTT.

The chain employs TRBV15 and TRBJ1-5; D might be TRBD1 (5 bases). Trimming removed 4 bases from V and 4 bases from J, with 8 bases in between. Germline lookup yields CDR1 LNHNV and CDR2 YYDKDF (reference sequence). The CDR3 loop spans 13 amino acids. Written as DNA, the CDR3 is TGTGCCACCAGCACAGGGAGGAATCAGCCCCAGCATTTT. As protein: CATSTGRNQPQHF.

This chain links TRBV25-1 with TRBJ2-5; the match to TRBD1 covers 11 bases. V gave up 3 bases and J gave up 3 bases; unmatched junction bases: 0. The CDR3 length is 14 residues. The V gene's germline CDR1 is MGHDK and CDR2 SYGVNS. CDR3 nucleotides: TGTGCCAGCAGTGAGGGACAGGGGGAAGAGACCCAGTACTTC. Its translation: CASSEGQGEETQYF.

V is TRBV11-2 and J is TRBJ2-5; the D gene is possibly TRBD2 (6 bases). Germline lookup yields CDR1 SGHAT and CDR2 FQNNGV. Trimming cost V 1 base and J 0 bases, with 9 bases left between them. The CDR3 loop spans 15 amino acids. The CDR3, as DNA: TGTGCCAGCAGCTTAGGGACTATGTACCAAGAGACCCAGTACTTC. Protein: CASSLGTMYQETQYF.

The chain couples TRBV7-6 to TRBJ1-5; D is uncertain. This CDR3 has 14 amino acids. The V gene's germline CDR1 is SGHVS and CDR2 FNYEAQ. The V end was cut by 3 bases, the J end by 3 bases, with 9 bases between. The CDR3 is CASSFAENNQPQHF. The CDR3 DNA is TGTGCCAGCAGCTTTGCGGAAAACAATCAGCCCCAGCATTTT.

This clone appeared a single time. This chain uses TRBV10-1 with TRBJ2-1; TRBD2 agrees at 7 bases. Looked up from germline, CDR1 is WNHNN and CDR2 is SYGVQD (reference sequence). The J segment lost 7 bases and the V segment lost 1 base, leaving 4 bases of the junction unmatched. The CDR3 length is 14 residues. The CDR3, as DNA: TGCGCCAGCAGTGAGTTACTCGGGGGGAATGAGCAGTTCTTC. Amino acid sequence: CASSELLGGNEQFF.

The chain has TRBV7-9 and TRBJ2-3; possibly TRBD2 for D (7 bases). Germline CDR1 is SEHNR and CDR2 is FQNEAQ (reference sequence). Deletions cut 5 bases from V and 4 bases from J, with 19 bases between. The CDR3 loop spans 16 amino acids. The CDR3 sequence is CASSPSRGGVADTQYF. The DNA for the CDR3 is TGTGCCAGCAGCCCTAGTCGAGGGGGGGTTGCAGATACGCAGTATTTT.

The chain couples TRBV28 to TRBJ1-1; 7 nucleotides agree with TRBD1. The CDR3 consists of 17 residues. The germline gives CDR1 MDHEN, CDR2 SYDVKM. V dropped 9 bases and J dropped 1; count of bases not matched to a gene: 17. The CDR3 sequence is CASRRWGNRGGNTEAFF. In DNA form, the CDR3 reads TGTGCCAGTCGTCGGTGGGGAAACAGGGGCGGGAACACTGAAGCTTTCTTT.

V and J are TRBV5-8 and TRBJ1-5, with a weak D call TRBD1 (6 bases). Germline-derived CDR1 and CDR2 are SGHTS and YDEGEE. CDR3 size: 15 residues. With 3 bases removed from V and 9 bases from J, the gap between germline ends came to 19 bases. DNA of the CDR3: TGTGCCAGCAGCTGGGGACAAGGGGGTGGGTGGCCCCAGCATTTT. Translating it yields CASSWGQGGGWPQHF.

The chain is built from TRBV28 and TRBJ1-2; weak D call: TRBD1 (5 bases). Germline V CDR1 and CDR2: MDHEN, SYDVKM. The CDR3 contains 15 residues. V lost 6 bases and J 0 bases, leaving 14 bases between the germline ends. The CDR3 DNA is TGTGCCAGCAGCCCCGGGGGGACTACTAACTATGGCTACACCTTC. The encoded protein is CASSPGGTTNYGYTF.

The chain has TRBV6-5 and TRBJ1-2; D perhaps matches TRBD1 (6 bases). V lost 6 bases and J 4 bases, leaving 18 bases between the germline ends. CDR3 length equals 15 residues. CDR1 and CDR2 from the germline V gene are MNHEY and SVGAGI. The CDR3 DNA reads TGTGCCAGCAGCCCGGAAGGGGGGGGACTCTATGGCTACACCTTC. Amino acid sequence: CASSPEGGGLYGYTF.

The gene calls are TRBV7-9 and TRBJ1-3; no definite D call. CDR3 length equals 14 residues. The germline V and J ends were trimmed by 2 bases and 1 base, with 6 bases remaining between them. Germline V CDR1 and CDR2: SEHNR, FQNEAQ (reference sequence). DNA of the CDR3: TGTGCCAGCAGCTTATCGGAGTCTGGAAACACCATATATTTT. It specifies CASSLSESGNTIYF.

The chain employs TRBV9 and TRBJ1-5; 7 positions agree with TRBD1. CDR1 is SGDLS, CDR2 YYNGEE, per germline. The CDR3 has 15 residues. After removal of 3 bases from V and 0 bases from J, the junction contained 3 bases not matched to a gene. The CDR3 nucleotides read TGTGCCAGCAGCGCAGGGGGAAATAGCAATCAGCCCCAGCATTTT. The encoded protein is CASSAGGNSNQPQHF.

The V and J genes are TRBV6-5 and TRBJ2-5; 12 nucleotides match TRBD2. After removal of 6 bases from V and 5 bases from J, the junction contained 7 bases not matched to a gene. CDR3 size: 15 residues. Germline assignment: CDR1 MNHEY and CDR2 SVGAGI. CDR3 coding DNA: TGTGCCAGCAGGGCAGGACTAGCGGGGTTTGAGACCCAGTACTTC. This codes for CASRAGLAGFETQYF.

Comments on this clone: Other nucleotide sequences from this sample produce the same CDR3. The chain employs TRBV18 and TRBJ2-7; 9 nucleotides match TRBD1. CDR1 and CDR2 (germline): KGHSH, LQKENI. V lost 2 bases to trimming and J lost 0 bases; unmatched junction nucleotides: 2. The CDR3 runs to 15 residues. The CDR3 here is CASSPGQGSSYEQYF. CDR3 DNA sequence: TGTGCCAGCTCACCAGGACAGGGGTCCTCCTACGAGCAGTACTTC.

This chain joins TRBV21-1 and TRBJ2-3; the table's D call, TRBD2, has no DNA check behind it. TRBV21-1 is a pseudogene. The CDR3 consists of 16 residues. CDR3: CASSKAAGGITDTQYF. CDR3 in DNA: TGTGCCAGCAGCAAAGCGGCGGGGGGGATCACAGATACGCAGTATTTT.

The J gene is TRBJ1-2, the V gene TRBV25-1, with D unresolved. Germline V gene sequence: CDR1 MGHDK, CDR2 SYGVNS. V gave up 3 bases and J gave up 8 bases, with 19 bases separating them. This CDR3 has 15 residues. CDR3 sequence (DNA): TGTGCCAGCAGTGAGGGGAGGAATGTCCCCCACGGCTACACCTTC. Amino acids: CASSEGRNVPHGYTF.

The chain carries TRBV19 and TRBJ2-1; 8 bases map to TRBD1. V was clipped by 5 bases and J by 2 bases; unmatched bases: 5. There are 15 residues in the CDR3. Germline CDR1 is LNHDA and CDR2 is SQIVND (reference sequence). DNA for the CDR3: TGTGCCAGTAGTCTCCGGACAGGGACCTACAATGAGCAGTTCTTC. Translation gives CASSLRTGTYNEQFF.

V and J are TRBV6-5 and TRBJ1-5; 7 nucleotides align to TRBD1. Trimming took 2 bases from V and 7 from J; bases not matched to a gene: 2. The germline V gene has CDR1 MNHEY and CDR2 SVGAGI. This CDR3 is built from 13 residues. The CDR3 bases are TGTGCCAGCAGTTACGACAGGGACCAGCCCCAGCATTTT. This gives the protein CASSYDRDQPQHF.